This is a list of T cell receptor beta chains from one sample in a study of blood T cell repertoires in COVID-19. TCRdb's table, derived via immunoSEQ multiplex PCR, lists solely in-frame clones and lacks some. This table has under 200,000 clones, about 80% appearing once. Sequencing was done on a sample of peripheral blood. Every receptor here comes from a man aged 65 to 85 with active or convalescent COVID-19. CDR3s include the opening cysteine and the closing phenylalanine or tryptophan. A D gene is named only where the DNA matches it firmly. Only some rows state a clone size, as once, few, many or a class for expanded clones.

J gene: TRBJ2-5; clone size: few; D gene: -; V gene: TRBV2; CDR3 protein: CASSDRQRETQYF; CDR3 DNA: TGTGCCAGCAGTGATAGGCAGCGAGAGACCCAGTACTTC
J gene: TRBJ1-3; clone size: once; D gene: -; V gene: TRBV15; CDR3 protein: CATSRDPGGNTIYF; CDR3 DNA: TGTGCCACCAGCAGAGACCCCGGGGGAAACACCATATATTTT
J gene: TRBJ2-7; clone size: -; D gene: -; V gene: TRBV4-2; CDR3 protein: CASSQRNRPADEQYF; CDR3 DNA: TGTGCCAGCAGCCAACGGAATCGACCAGCGGACGAGCAGTACTTC
J gene: TRBJ1-1; clone size: -; D gene: -; V gene: TRBV3-1/TRBV3-2; CDR3 protein: CASSQETGNTEAFF; CDR3 DNA: TGTGCCAGCAGCCAAGAAACAGGGAACACTGAAGCTTTCTTT
J gene: TRBJ2-2; clone size: -; D gene: -; V gene: TRBV4-1; CDR3 protein: CASSPGGPLNTGELFF; CDR3 DNA: TGCGCCAGCAGCCCCGGGGGGCCCCTGAACACCGGGGAGCTGTTTTTT
J gene: TRBJ1-2; clone size: -; D gene: -; V gene: TRBV4-3; CDR3 protein: CASSQEGTGWDYGYTF; CDR3 DNA: TGCGCCAGCAGCCAAGAGGGAACAGGGTGGGACTATGGCTACACCTTC
J gene: TRBJ1-5; clone size: -; D gene: -; V gene: TRBV6-2/TRBV6-3; CDR3 protein: CASSYLLQPQHF; CDR3 DNA: TGTGCCAGCAGTTACCTCCTTCAGCCCCAGCATTTT
J gene: TRBJ1-2; clone size: once; D gene: -; V gene: TRBV19; CDR3 protein: CASSEVIGGYTF; CDR3 DNA: TGTGCCAGTAGTGAGGTAATCGGGGGCTACACCTTC
J gene: TRBJ2-1; clone size: medium-sized; D gene: TRBD2; V gene: TRBV10-1; CDR3 protein: CASSPREAGGRKFF; CDR3 DNA: TGCGCCAGCAGCCCAAGAGAAGCGGGGGGGCGTAAGTTCTTC
J gene: TRBJ2-1; clone size: -; D gene: TRBD1; V gene: TRBV9; CDR3 protein: CASSVDPTARGNEQFF; CDR3 DNA: TGTGCCAGCAGCGTAGACCCCACTGCCAGGGGGAATGAGCAGTTCTTC
J gene: TRBJ1-1; clone size: -; D gene: -; V gene: TRBV9; CDR3 protein: CASSVAQKNTEAFF; CDR3 DNA: TGTGCCAGCAGCGTAGCGCAGAAGAACACTGAAGCTTTCTTT
J gene: TRBJ1-2; clone size: few; D gene: -; V gene: TRBV5-6; CDR3 protein: CASSLTQGGGYTF; CDR3 DNA: TGTGCCAGCAGCTTGACACAGGGCGGCGGCTACACCTTC
J gene: TRBJ2-2; clone size: -; D gene: TRBD2; V gene: TRBV7-2; CDR3 protein: CASSQSGSGGELFF; CDR3 DNA: TGTGCCAGCAGCCAGAGCGGGAGTGGCGGGGAGCTGTTTTTT
J gene: TRBJ1-2; clone size: -; D gene: -; V gene: TRBV5-1; CDR3 protein: CASSLSTYGYTF; CDR3 DNA: TGCGCCAGCAGCTTGAGCACCTATGGCTACACCTTC
J gene: TRBJ1-4; clone size: -; D gene: TRBD1; V gene: TRBV10-1; CDR3 protein: CASSDRQGPDEKLFF; CDR3 DNA: TGCGCCAGCAGTGACAGACAGGGGCCTGACGAAAAACTGTTTTTT
J gene: TRBJ2-1; clone size: -; D gene: -; V gene: TRBV6-5; CDR3 protein: CASGGGRDYNEQFF; CDR3 DNA: TGTGCCAGCGGCGGGGGCAGAGACTACAATGAGCAGTTCTTC